Listed here is a single T cell receptor beta chain. Its target is not known. Production of TCR beta cDNA relied on 5'RACE template switching with UMIs. TCRdb reprocessed the 5' RACE reads; each CDR3 protein has one entry and no DNA is given. The repertoire table contains some 280,000 distinct CDR3 sequences. The V gene's germline CDR1 is GTSNPN and CDR2 SVGIG (reference sequence). The CDR3 contains 15 residues. This sample is drawn from a study of T cells expressing NK-cell markers. Broader study findings: Six or seven donors carried dominant NKG2C+ clonotypes that made up roughly 1.0-7.0% of their CD8+ T cells. Dominance of the CD3+CD56-NKG2C+ fraction by these clonotypes also held in four donors. Expanded NKG2C+ T cell clones were not confirmed as HCMV-specific.

The sample was blood T cells: a sorted CD56 or NKG2C T cell subset, CD4+ or CD8+ T cells, or bulk PBMC T cells (not recorded which). This clonotype was obtained from a man between 18 and 35 years old in good health. V gene TRBV30 combines with J gene TRBJ2-5; TCRdb's D gene call, TRBD2, goes unchecked for lack of DNA. The CDR3 spells CAWRLAGASQETQYF.